These T cell receptor beta chains were read from a single sample in a study of T cell changes during pregnancy in multiple sclerosis. Data came from immunoSEQ multiplex PCR; TCRdb stores just in-frame clones and leaves some out. The data contain over 50,000 clones, around 90% of them singletons. The sample in question was peripheral blood, obtained in the first trimester of pregnancy. These receptor sequences come from a female donor in good health, enrolled as a control in a pregnancy study. The CDR3 runs from the conserved cysteine through the conserved F or W. Fields, in order: J gene, D gene, clone size, V gene, CDR3 protein, CDR3 DNA. A D gene is named only where the DNA matches it firmly. A clone size is listed for some rows: how often the clone was seen (once, few, many), or a class if it is expanded.

j_gene: TRBJ2-1
d_gene: .
abundance: .
v_gene: TRBV18
CDR3aa: CASSPQNGGPYNEQFF
CDR3nt: TGTGCCAGCTCACCACAGAACGGGGGGCCCTACAATGAGCAGTTCTTC

j_gene: TRBJ1-2
d_gene: .
abundance: large
v_gene: TRBV6-6
CDR3aa: CASTPDYGYTF
CDR3nt: TGTGCCAGCACCCCGGACTATGGCTACACCTTC

j_gene: TRBJ2-5
d_gene: .
abundance: .
v_gene: TRBV7-2
CDR3aa: CASSPRVQETQYF
CDR3nt: TGTGCCAGCAGCCCCCGGGTCCAAGAGACCCAGTACTTC

j_gene: TRBJ2-2
d_gene: TRBD2
abundance: .
v_gene: TRBV5-1
CDR3aa: CASSARTSGGNGELFF
CDR3nt: TGCGCCAGCAGCGCAAGGACTAGCGGGGGGAACGGGGAGCTGTTTTTT

j_gene: TRBJ1-2
d_gene: TRBD1
abundance: few
v_gene: TRBV4-2
CDR3aa: CASSPGTGRNYGYTF
CDR3nt: TGTGCCAGCAGCCCTGGGACAGGACGTAACTATGGCTACACCTTC

j_gene: TRBJ1-5
d_gene: TRBD1
abundance: .
v_gene: TRBV10-1
CDR3aa: CASSEDDRERVQPQHF
CDR3nt: TGCGCCAGCAGTGAGGACGACAGGGAACGGGTCCAGCCCCAGCATTTT

j_gene: TRBJ2-7
d_gene: TRBD1
abundance: .
v_gene: TRBV2
CDR3aa: CASSADRNYEQYF
CDR3nt: TGTGCCAGCAGTGCGGACAGGAACTACGAGCAGTACTTC

j_gene: TRBJ1-1
d_gene: TRBD1
abundance: .
v_gene: TRBV11-3
CDR3aa: CASSLTPNRGRDTEAFF
CDR3nt: TGTGCCAGCAGCTTAACTCCGAACAGGGGGCGGGACACTGAAGCTTTCTTT

j_gene: TRBJ2-2
d_gene: .
abundance: few
v_gene: TRBV7-9
CDR3aa: CASTDQANTGELFF
CDR3nt: TGTGCCAGCACCGATCAGGCGAACACCGGGGAGCTGTTTTTT

j_gene: TRBJ2-7
d_gene: TRBD1
abundance: .
v_gene: TRBV6-5
CDR3aa: CASSMDRDPEEQYF
CDR3nt: TGTGCCAGCAGTATGGACAGGGACCCTGAGGAGCAGTACTTC

j_gene: TRBJ1-4
d_gene: .
abundance: .
v_gene: TRBV10-3
CDR3aa: CAISESTGLNEKLFF
CDR3nt: TGTGCCATCAGTGAGTCGACAGGCCTTAATGAAAAACTGTTTTTT

j_gene: TRBJ2-1
d_gene: TRBD2
abundance: .
v_gene: TRBV4-2
CDR3aa: CASSKAGWDNEQFF
CDR3nt: TGTGCCAGCAGCAAAGCGGGGTGGGATAATGAGCAGTTCTTC

j_gene: TRBJ1-1
d_gene: .
abundance: few
v_gene: TRBV4-2
CDR3aa: CASSQDLTANTEAFF
CDR3nt: TGTGCCAGCAGCCAAGATTTGACAGCGAACACTGAAGCTTTCTTT

j_gene: TRBJ1-3
d_gene: TRBD1
abundance: .
v_gene: TRBV27
CDR3aa: CASSFRAGGTGSGNTIYF
CDR3nt: TGTGCCAGCAGTTTCCGGGCAGGGGGGACCGGCTCTGGAAACACCATATATTTT

j_gene: TRBJ2-1
d_gene: .
abundance: .
v_gene: TRBV30
CDR3aa: CAWSVIFGEQFF
CDR3nt: TGTGCCTGGAGTGTAATTTTCGGTGAGCAGTTCTTC

j_gene: TRBJ2-4
d_gene: .
abundance: .
v_gene: TRBV2
CDR3aa: CASSMDSLAKNIQYF
CDR3nt: TGTGCCAGCAGTATGGACTCCTTAGCCAAAAACATTCAGTACTTC

j_gene: TRBJ1-1
d_gene: .
abundance: once
v_gene: TRBV7-8
CDR3aa: CASSVQSGLFLNTEAFF
CDR3nt: TGTGCCAGCAGCGTACAATCAGGGTTGTTTCTGAACACTGAAGCTTTCTTT

j_gene: TRBJ2-7
d_gene: .
abundance: .
v_gene: TRBV27
CDR3aa: CASSQGDNRYEQYF
CDR3nt: TGTGCCAGCAGTCAAGGGGATAACAGGTACGAGCAGTACTTC

j_gene: TRBJ2-7
d_gene: TRBD1
abundance: .
v_gene: TRBV2
CDR3aa: CASSEMTGVNEQYF
CDR3nt: TGTGCCAGCAGTGAAATGACAGGGGTGAACGAGCAGTACTTC

j_gene: TRBJ1-5
d_gene: .
abundance: .
v_gene: TRBV5-1
CDR3aa: CASSFDSPDQPQHF
CDR3nt: TGCGCCAGCAGCTTCGACAGCCCAGATCAGCCCCAGCATTTT

j_gene: TRBJ1-2
d_gene: .
abundance: .
v_gene: TRBV5-5
CDR3aa: CASSLGEANYGYTF
CDR3nt: TGTGCCAGCAGCTTGGGAGAAGCTAACTATGGCTACACCTTC

j_gene: TRBJ1-1
d_gene: .
abundance: .
v_gene: TRBV2
CDR3aa: CASIQEEPEAFF
CDR3nt: TGTGCCAGCATCCAGGAAGAGCCTGAAGCTTTCTTT

j_gene: TRBJ1-6
d_gene: TRBD1
abundance: .
v_gene: TRBV4-3
CDR3aa: CASSQDGTGAGSPLHF
CDR3nt: TGCGCCAGCAGCCAAGATGGGACAGGGGCAGGTTCACCCCTCCACTTT

j_gene: TRBJ1-1
d_gene: TRBD1
abundance: .
v_gene: TRBV9
CDR3aa: CASSAGQGTNTEAFF
CDR3nt: TGTGCCAGCAGCGCCGGACAGGGGACAAACACTGAAGCTTTCTTT

j_gene: TRBJ2-1
d_gene: TRBD2
abundance: .
v_gene: TRBV27
CDR3aa: CASSKLAGRNEQFF
CDR3nt: TGTGCCAGCAGTAAACTAGCGGGTAGAAATGAGCAGTTCTTC

j_gene: TRBJ2-1
d_gene: TRBD1
abundance: .
v_gene: TRBV27
CDR3aa: CASSFDRGWFF
CDR3nt: TGTGCCAGCAGTTTCGACAGGGGGTGGTTCTTC

j_gene: TRBJ2-7
d_gene: TRBD1
abundance: .
v_gene: TRBV27
CDR3aa: CASSLRQGAYEQYF
CDR3nt: TGTGCCAGCAGTTTACGGCAGGGGGCCTACGAGCAGTACTTC

j_gene: TRBJ2-7
d_gene: TRBD1
abundance: .
v_gene: TRBV4-3
CDR3aa: CASSQEGTGLGEQYF
CDR3nt: TGCGCCAGCAGCCAAGAAGGGACAGGCCTCGGCGAGCAGTACTTC

j_gene: TRBJ2-3
d_gene: TRBD2
abundance: once
v_gene: TRBV5-6
CDR3aa: CASSLSAGLAASSTDTQYF
CDR3nt: TGTGCCAGCAGCTTATCAGCGGGACTAGCGGCTTCTAGCACAGATACGCAGTATTTT

j_gene: TRBJ1-1
d_gene: .
abundance: .
v_gene: TRBV6-5
CDR3aa: CASSTQPAGNTEAFF
CDR3nt: TGTGCCAGCAGCACACAACCAGCAGGGAACACTGAAGCTTTCTTT

j_gene: TRBJ2-7
d_gene: TRBD1
abundance: .
v_gene: TRBV13
CDR3aa: CASSLAGTGGYEQYF
CDR3nt: TGTGCCAGCAGCTTAGCCGGGACAGGGGGTTACGAGCAGTACTTC

j_gene: TRBJ1-1
d_gene: TRBD1
abundance: .
v_gene: TRBV9
CDR3aa: CASSPRTGYISEAFF
CDR3nt: TGTGCCAGCAGCCCACGGACAGGGTATATTTCTGAAGCTTTCTTT

j_gene: TRBJ2-1
d_gene: TRBD2
abundance: .
v_gene: TRBV9
CDR3aa: CASSVDGGGVNEQFF
CDR3nt: TGTGCCAGCAGCGTAGATGGCGGGGGGGTGAATGAGCAGTTCTTC

j_gene: TRBJ1-2
d_gene: TRBD1
abundance: once
v_gene: TRBV5-8
CDR3aa: CASILRGLGGYTF
CDR3nt: TGTGCCAGCATCCTTAGGGGGCTCGGAGGCTACACCTTC

j_gene: TRBJ2-1
d_gene: .
abundance: .
v_gene: TRBV11-3
CDR3aa: CASSSTRSSYNEQFF
CDR3nt: TGTGCCAGCAGCTCGACAAGAAGCTCCTACAATGAGCAGTTCTTC

j_gene: TRBJ2-5
d_gene: .
abundance: .
v_gene: TRBV7-9
CDR3aa: CASSLERSPLEGETQYF
CDR3nt: TGTGCCAGCAGCTTAGAGCGATCGCCTCTGGAGGGAGAGACCCAGTACTTC

j_gene: TRBJ1-2
d_gene: .
abundance: .
v_gene: TRBV9
CDR3aa: CASSESTGANYGYTF
CDR3nt: TGTGCCAGCAGCGAATCGACAGGAGCTAACTATGGCTACACCTTC

j_gene: TRBJ1-6
d_gene: TRBD1
abundance: .
v_gene: TRBV9
CDR3aa: CASSATRDRNNSPLHF
CDR3nt: TGTGCCAGCAGCGCAACCCGGGACAGGAATAATTCACCCCTCCACTTT

j_gene: TRBJ2-5
d_gene: .
abundance: .
v_gene: TRBV30
CDR3aa: CAWSLGPVQETQYF
CDR3nt: TGTGCCTGGAGTCTTGGTCCAGTCCAAGAGACCCAGTACTTC

j_gene: TRBJ1-2
d_gene: .
abundance: .
v_gene: TRBV19
CDR3aa: CASSSRHPTLHGYTF
CDR3nt: TGTGCCAGTAGCAGTAGACACCCTACCCTCCATGGCTACACCTTC

j_gene: TRBJ1-1
d_gene: .
abundance: few
v_gene: TRBV7-2
CDR3aa: CASSLEGGLTEAFF
CDR3nt: TGTGCCAGCAGCTTAGAGGGGGGGCTTACTGAAGCTTTCTTT

j_gene: TRBJ1-1
d_gene: .
abundance: .
v_gene: TRBV7-2
CDR3aa: CASSYYKEGTTTNTEAFF
CDR3nt: TGTGCCAGCAGCTACTACAAAGAGGGCACTACTACGAACACTGAAGCTTTCTTT

j_gene: TRBJ2-3
d_gene: TRBD2
abundance: .
v_gene: TRBV7-2
CDR3aa: CASSFTPTSASTDTQYF
CDR3nt: TGTGCCAGCAGCTTTACCCCGACTAGCGCGAGCACAGATACGCAGTATTTT

j_gene: TRBJ2-5
d_gene: .
abundance: .
v_gene: TRBV2
CDR3aa: CASNGLPGETQYF
CDR3nt: TGTGCCAGCAACGGACTCCCTGGGGAGACCCAGTACTTC

j_gene: TRBJ1-1
d_gene: .
abundance: .
v_gene: TRBV6-1
CDR3aa: CASSAQGSGAFF
CDR3nt: TGTGCCAGCAGTGCCCAGGGTTCTGGGGCTTTCTTT

j_gene: TRBJ2-1
d_gene: TRBD2
abundance: .
v_gene: TRBV4-3
CDR3aa: CASSREISGGTLNEQFF
CDR3nt: TGCGCCAGCAGCCGAGAGATTAGCGGGGGCACCCTCAATGAGCAGTTCTTC

j_gene: TRBJ1-1
d_gene: TRBD1
abundance: .
v_gene: TRBV5-6
CDR3aa: CASSPDTGVGTEAFF
CDR3nt: TGTGCCAGCAGCCCGGATACAGGGGTCGGAACTGAAGCTTTCTTT

j_gene: TRBJ2-2
d_gene: TRBD2
abundance: .
v_gene: TRBV7-8
CDR3aa: CASSLGSGGANTGELFF
CDR3nt: TGTGCCAGCAGCCTAGGGTCGGGAGGGGCGAACACCGGGGAGCTGTTTTTT

j_gene: TRBJ1-2
d_gene: .
abundance: .
v_gene: TRBV5-4
CDR3aa: CASSLASRTDGYTF
CDR3nt: TGTGCCAGCAGCTTGGCCTCCCGGACAGATGGCTACACCTTC

j_gene: TRBJ2-1
d_gene: TRBD2
abundance: .
v_gene: TRBV4-3
CDR3aa: CASSQDFGGMIF
CDR3nt: TGCGCCAGCAGCCAAGATTTCGGGGGGATGATCTTC

j_gene: TRBJ1-4
d_gene: TRBD1
abundance: few
v_gene: TRBV5-8
CDR3aa: CASSLLGTALEKLFF
CDR3nt: TGTGCCAGCAGCTTACTTGGGACAGCTCTCGAAAAACTGTTTTTT

j_gene: TRBJ1-3
d_gene: .
abundance: .
v_gene: TRBV4-1
CDR3aa: CASSHHTGKGNTIYF
CDR3nt: TGCGCCAGCAGCCATCACACGGGGAAGGGAAACACCATATATTTT

j_gene: TRBJ1-1
d_gene: .
abundance: few
v_gene: TRBV19
CDR3aa: CASSIGSLRGEAFF
CDR3nt: TGTGCCAGTAGTATTGGCTCGTTGCGAGGTGAAGCTTTCTTT

j_gene: TRBJ1-1
d_gene: .
abundance: .
v_gene: TRBV27
CDR3aa: CATRSGVSAEAFF
CDR3nt: TGTGCCACCAGGTCCGGGGTAAGTGCTGAAGCTTTCTTT

j_gene: TRBJ2-1
d_gene: .
abundance: .
v_gene: TRBV5-4
CDR3aa: CASTPGRNEQFF
CDR3nt: TGTGCCAGCACCCCAGGCAGGAATGAGCAGTTCTTC